Following are 22 T cell receptor beta chains from one sample sequenced in a study of T cell responses to AZD1222 COVID-19 vaccine. Assay: immunoSEQ multiplex PCR; the TCRdb copy retains only in-frame clones and omits some. The sample consists of roughly 150,000 clones, 88% of them appearing once. The sample in question was peripheral blood, obtained on day 0 of AZD1222 vaccination. The receptors originated from an adult in good health.

The chain links TRBV7-2 to TRBJ2-5; 11 bases match TRBD2. V shed 5 bases, J shed 1 base, and the junction held 3 bases outside the gene matches. The CDR3 totals 15 residues. Germline CDR1 SGHTA, CDR2 FQGNSA. The CDR3 nucleotides are TGTGCCAGCAGCGGTAGCGGGAGGGCCCAAGAGACCCAGTACTTC. Its translation is CASSGSGRAQETQYF.

The chain uses TRBV10-3 and TRBJ2-1; no clear D. The V end was cut by 3 bases, the J end by 5 bases, with 11 bases between. Germline assignment: CDR1 ENHRY and CDR2 SYGVKD. The CDR3 totals 14 residues. CDR3 in amino acids: CAISEGPINNEQFF. In DNA, the CDR3 is TGTGCCATCAGTGAAGGACCCATCAACAATGAGCAGTTCTTC.

The chain is built from TRBV11-2 and TRBJ2-1; TRBD2 matches 7 bases. Germline CDR1 SGHAT, CDR2 FQNNGV. Trimming took 5 bases from V and 6 from J; bases not matched to a gene: 13. CDR3 size: 16 residues. CDR3 coding DNA: TGTGCCAGCAGCAAACATGCGGGAGTGGGCCCCAATGAGCAGTTCTTC. Protein: CASSKHAGVGPNEQFF.

In its sample, this clone was seen a few times. This chain links TRBV2 with TRBJ1-5, with TRBD1 matching 8 bases. Germline loops: CDR1 SNHLY, CDR2 FYNNEI. V dropped 7 bases and J dropped 6; count of bases not matched to a gene: 11. The CDR3 spans 15 residues. The CDR3 spells CASNTDRVWGQPQHF. CDR3 bases: TGTGCCAGCAATACGGACAGGGTATGGGGTCAGCCCCAGCATTTT.

V is TRBV6-5 and J is TRBJ2-7, with 9 positions matching TRBD1. Trimming removed 7 bases from V and 0 bases from J; junction bases left unmatched: 4. Germline V CDR1 and CDR2: MNHEY, SVGAGI. This CDR3 region has 14 residues. CDR3 sequence: CASTRQGDSYEQYF. The CDR3 DNA reads as TGTGCCAGCACCCGACAGGGGGACTCCTACGAGCAGTACTTC.

The rearrangement joins TRBV4-2 to TRBJ2-1, with unresolved D. The CDR3 is 14 amino acids. Trimming pared 2 bases from V and 8 bases from J, leaving 13 bases between. CDR1 and CDR2 (germline): LGHNA, YNFKEQ. This chain's CDR3 is CASSQPLGFDEQFF. Written as DNA, the CDR3 is TGTGCCAGCAGCCAACCCCTGGGGTTCGATGAGCAGTTCTTC.

V and J are TRBV28 and TRBJ1-2; D may be TRBD1 (6 bases). V was shortened by 4 bases and J by 4 bases, with 16 bases between the two germline ends. The CDR3 covers 15 residues. Per germline, CDR1 MDHEN and CDR2 SYDVKM. In DNA, the CDR3 is TGTGCCAGCAGTTCCTGGACAGCTCGCGGCTATGGCTACACCTTC. Residues: CASSSWTARGYGYTF.

This clone is classed as medium-sized (0.01 to 0.1%). The chain employs TRBV6-2 or TRBV6-3 and TRBJ2-2, with 10 bases that match TRBD2. The V segment lost 5 bases and the J segment 4 bases; nucleotides outside the gene matches: 4. The germline CDR1 and CDR2 sequences are MNHEY and SVGEGT. CDR3 length equals 15 residues. The CDR3 bases are TGTGCCAGCAGTCTAGCGGGAGAGGTCACCGGGGAGCTGTTTTTT. It encodes CASSLAGEVTGELFF.

The gene calls are TRBV18 and TRBJ1-1; 9 bases line up with TRBD1. Germline V gene lookup returns CDR1 KGHSH and CDR2 LQKENI. With V trimmed by 3 bases and J by 4 bases, 6 bases remained unmatched. The CDR3 runs 15 residues. The CDR3 spells CASSPTLGQGTEAFF. The CDR3 DNA sequence: TGTGCCAGCTCACCCACCTTGGGACAGGGCACTGAAGCTTTCTTT.

The rearrangement uses TRBV6-6 and TRBJ2-7; D possibly corresponds to TRBD1 (5 bases). The CDR3 consists of 12 residues. CDR1 and CDR2 (germline): MNHNY, SVGAGI (reference sequence). With 5 bases removed from V and 6 bases from J, the gap between germline ends came to 11 bases. CDR3 coding DNA: TGTGCCAGCAGTCAGGGCCTCGCCGAGCAGTACTTC. This gives the protein CASSQGLAEQYF.

The chain uses TRBV6-2 or TRBV6-3 and TRBJ2-1; unclear D gene. From germline, CDR1 is MNHEY and CDR2 SVGEGT. The CDR3 runs to 14 residues. Between the trimmed V and J ends, which lost 3 bases and 4 bases, there was a span of 10 bases. CDR3 sequence (DNA): TGTGCCAGCAGTTATCTCGGTGGTTACAATGAGCAGTTCTTC. Translation gives CASSYLGGYNEQFF.

The genes are TRBV28 and TRBJ1-5; D gene unclear. The CDR3 is made up of 13 amino acids. Germline V gives CDR1 MDHEN, CDR2 SYDVKM. V gave up 1 base and J gave up 5 bases, with 6 bases separating them. CDR3 sequence reads: CASSLLGYQPQHF. DNA for the CDR3: TGTGCCAGCAGTTTATTGGGATATCAGCCCCAGCATTTT.

This chain links TRBV30 with TRBJ1-2; TRBD1 is a possible D gene (5 bases). This CDR3 spans 11 amino acids. Germline CDR1 GTSNPN, CDR2 SVGIG (reference sequence). Trimming stripped 5 bases from V and 8 bases from J, with 12 bases between. CDR3 region: CAWVGTWGYTF. CDR3 in DNA: TGTGCCTGGGTGGGGACCTGGGGCTACACCTTC.

V and J are TRBV11-2 and TRBJ2-4, with D possibly being TRBD2 (6 bases). V was trimmed by 5 bases and J by 0 bases, leaving 14 bases between them. The CDR3 is 16 residues long. Germline V gives CDR1 SGHAT, CDR2 FQNNGV. This CDR3 reads CASSTGLPLAKNIQYF. The DNA of the CDR3 is TGTGCCAGCAGCACGGGACTCCCCCTAGCCAAAAACATTCAGTACTTC. Supplemented by reference TRBV11-2 and TRBJ2-4, the full variable domain reads EAGVAQSPRYKIIEKRQSVAFWCNPISGHATLYWYQQILGQGPKLLIQFQNNGVVDDSQLPKDRFSAERLKGVDSTLKIQPAKLEDSAVYLCASSTGLPLAKNIQYFGAGTRLSVL.

This chain's CDR3 is CASSADLNAFF. Here the CDR3 DNA reads TGTGCCAGCAGTGCCGACTTGAACGCTTTCTTT. The chain is built from TRBV6-2 or TRBV6-3 and TRBJ1-1; D gene ambiguous. V was cut by 5 bases and J by 11 bases, with 12 bases left in between. CDR1 MNHEY and CDR2 SVGEGT come from the germline V gene. CDR3 length: 11 residues.

V usage is TRBV7-8 and J usage is TRBJ2-1; D gene uncertain. The CDR3 length is 12 residues. Germline CDR1 and CDR2: SGHVS and FQNEAQ. V was pared by 5 bases and J by 9 bases, with 11 bases between. As DNA, the CDR3 is TGTGCCAGCAGCCCACTCTCAGCTGAGCAGTTCTTC. It translates to CASSPLSAEQFF.

The chain couples TRBV6-5 to TRBJ1-5; 8 bases align to TRBD1. The CDR3 totals 13 residues. The V and J ends lost 6 bases and 14 bases, in that order; junction bases with no gene match: 12. CDR1 is MNHEY and CDR2 is SVGAGI in the germline V gene. In DNA, the CDR3 is TGTGCCAGCAGGCCTCGGGACAGGTACCCCAAGCATTTT. This sequence encodes CASRPRDRYPKHF.

CDR3 coding DNA: TGTGCCAGCTCACCTCTACAGGGACCAAGAGAAACCCAGTACTTC. Translation gives CASSPLQGPRETQYF. The chain is built from TRBV18 and TRBJ2-5, with TRBD1 as a possible D gene (6 bases). Per germline, CDR1 KGHSH and CDR2 LQKENI. The CDR3 is 15 amino acids. Trimming removed 3 bases from V and 8 bases from J, with 19 bases in between.

This chain uses TRBV6-1 with TRBJ2-7, with D uncertain. This CDR3 has 11 residues. Germline loops: CDR1 MNHNS, CDR2 SASEGT. V was cut by 6 bases and J by 3 bases, with 6 bases left in between. CDR3: CASRSLYEQYF. In DNA, the CDR3 is TGTGCCAGCAGAAGTCTCTACGAGCAGTACTTC.

The chain links TRBV11-2 to TRBJ2-6; D call uncertain. V dropped 4 bases and J dropped 2 bases, with 15 bases sitting between them. The CDR3 loop spans 17 amino acids. The germline gives CDR1 SGHAT, CDR2 FQNNGV. Here the CDR3 reads CASSSMAELTGANVLTF. For the CDR3, the DNA is TGTGCCAGCAGCTCCATGGCAGAACTAACTGGGGCCAACGTCCTGACTTTC.

This chain joins TRBV25-1 and TRBJ1-1, with a possible D match to TRBD1 (5 bases). The CDR3 runs 12 residues. V was clipped by 3 bases and J by 10 bases, with 12 bases between them. Germline V gene lookup returns CDR1 MGHDK and CDR2 SYGVNS. In DNA form, the CDR3 reads TGTGCCAGCAGTGACATGGGGGAGGGAGCTTTCTTT. Translating gives CASSDMGEGAFF.

The J gene is TRBJ2-7, the V gene TRBV11-1, with D possibly being TRBD2 (6 bases). Germline V lookup: CDR1 SGHAT, CDR2 FQDESV (reference sequence). The CDR3 sequence is 16 residues long. The ends were cut back, 5 bases at V and 2 bases at J, with 19 bases in the middle. The CDR3 reads CASSPESSGATYEQYF. The CDR3 DNA is TGTGCCAGCAGCCCAGAGAGTAGCGGTGCTACCTACGAGCAGTACTTC. Based on the CDR3 plus reference TRBV11-1 and TRBJ2-7, the full variable domain is EAEVAQSPRYKITEKSQAVAFWCDPISGHATLYWYRQILGQGPELLVQFQDESVVDDSQLPKDRFSAERLKGVDSTLKIQPAELGDSAMYLCASSPESSGATYEQYFGPGTRLTVT.